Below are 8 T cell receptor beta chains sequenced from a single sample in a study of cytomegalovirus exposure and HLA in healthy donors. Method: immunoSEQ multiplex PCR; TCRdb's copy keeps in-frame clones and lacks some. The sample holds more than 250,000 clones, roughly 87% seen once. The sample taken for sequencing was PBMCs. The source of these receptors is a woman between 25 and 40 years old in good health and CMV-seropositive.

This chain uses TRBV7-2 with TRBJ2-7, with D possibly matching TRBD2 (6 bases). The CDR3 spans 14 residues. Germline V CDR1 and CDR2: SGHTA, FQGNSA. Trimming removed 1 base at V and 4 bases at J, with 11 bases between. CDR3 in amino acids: CASSLDLGGYEQYF. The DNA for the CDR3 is TGTGCCAGCAGCTTAGACCTCGGGGGATACGAGCAGTACTTC.

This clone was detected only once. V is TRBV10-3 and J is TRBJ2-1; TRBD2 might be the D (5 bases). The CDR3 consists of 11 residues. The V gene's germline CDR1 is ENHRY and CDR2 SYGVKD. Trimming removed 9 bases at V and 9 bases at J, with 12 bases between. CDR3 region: CAMASGGEQFF. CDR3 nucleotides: TGTGCCATGGCCTCAGGAGGTGAGCAGTTCTTC.

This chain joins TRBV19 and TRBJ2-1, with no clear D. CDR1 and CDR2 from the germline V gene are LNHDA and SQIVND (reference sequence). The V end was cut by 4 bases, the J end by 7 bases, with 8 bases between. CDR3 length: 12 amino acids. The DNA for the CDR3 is TGTGCCAGTAGTAGTAGTGGGAATGAGCAGTTCTTC. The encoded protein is CASSSSGNEQFF. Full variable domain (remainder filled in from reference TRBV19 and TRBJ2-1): DGGITQSPKYLFRKEGQNVTLSCEQNLNHDAMYWYRQDPGQGLRLIYYSQIVNDFQKGDIAEGYSVSREKKESFPLTVTSAQKNPTAFYLCASSSSGNEQFFGPGTRLTVL.

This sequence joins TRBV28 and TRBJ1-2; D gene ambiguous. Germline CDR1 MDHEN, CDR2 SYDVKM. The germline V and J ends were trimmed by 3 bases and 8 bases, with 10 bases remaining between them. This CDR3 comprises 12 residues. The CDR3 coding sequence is TGTGCCAGCAGTTTGGTGGCAGACGGCTACACCTTC. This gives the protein CASSLVADGYTF.

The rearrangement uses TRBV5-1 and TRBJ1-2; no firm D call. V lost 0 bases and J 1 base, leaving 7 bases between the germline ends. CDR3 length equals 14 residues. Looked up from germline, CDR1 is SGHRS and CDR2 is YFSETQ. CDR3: CASSLERLNYGYTF. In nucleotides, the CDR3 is TGCGCCAGCAGCTTGGAACGGCTTAACTATGGCTACACCTTC.

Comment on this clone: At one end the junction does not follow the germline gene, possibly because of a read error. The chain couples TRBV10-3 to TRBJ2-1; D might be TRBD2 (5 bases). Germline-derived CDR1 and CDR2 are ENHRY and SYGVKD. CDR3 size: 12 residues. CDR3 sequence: CPPVGGDNEQFF. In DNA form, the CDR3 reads TGCCCGCCTGTAGGAGGAGACAATGAGCAGTTCTTC.

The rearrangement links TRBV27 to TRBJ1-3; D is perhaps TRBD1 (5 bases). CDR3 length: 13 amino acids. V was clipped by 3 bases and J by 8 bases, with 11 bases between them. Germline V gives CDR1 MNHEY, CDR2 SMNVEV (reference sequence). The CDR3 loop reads CASSFTMGDTIYF. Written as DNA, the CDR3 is TGTGCCAGCAGTTTTACCATGGGGGACACCATATATTTT.

CDR3 protein: CASSIGQTYEQYF. The CDR3 DNA follows: TGCGCCAGCAGCATTGGACAGACCTACGAGCAGTACTTC. The gene calls are TRBV5-1 and TRBJ2-7; perhaps TRBD1 as D (6 bases). This CDR3 contains 13 residues. V shed 4 bases and J shed 2 bases, with 10 bases lying between them. Germline V gene data show CDR1 as SGHRS and CDR2 as YFSETQ.